This T cell receptor (beta chain) originates from a study of blood T cell repertoires in COVID-19. Libraries were prepared by immunoSEQ multiplex PCR; TCRdb keeps only in-frame clonotypes and omits some of them. The sample carries 200,000 or so clones, 80% to 85% recorded once. Input material: PBMCs or T cells enriched from blood (not recorded which). The TCR comes from a man aged 35-49 years who had recovered from COVID-19.

CDR3 protein: CASSQGGLSNQPQHF. DNA for the CDR3: TGTGCCAGCAGCCAAGGGGGACTTAGCAATCAGCCCCAGCATTTT. The chain is built from TRBV3-1 (or the pseudogene TRBV3-2) and TRBJ1-5; a weak D match, TRBD1 (5 bases). The V gene lost 1 base and the J gene lost 0 bases, with 7 bases spanning the gap. Germline CDR1 reads LGHDT; CDR2 reads YNNKEL (reference sequence). The CDR3 is made up of 15 amino acids.